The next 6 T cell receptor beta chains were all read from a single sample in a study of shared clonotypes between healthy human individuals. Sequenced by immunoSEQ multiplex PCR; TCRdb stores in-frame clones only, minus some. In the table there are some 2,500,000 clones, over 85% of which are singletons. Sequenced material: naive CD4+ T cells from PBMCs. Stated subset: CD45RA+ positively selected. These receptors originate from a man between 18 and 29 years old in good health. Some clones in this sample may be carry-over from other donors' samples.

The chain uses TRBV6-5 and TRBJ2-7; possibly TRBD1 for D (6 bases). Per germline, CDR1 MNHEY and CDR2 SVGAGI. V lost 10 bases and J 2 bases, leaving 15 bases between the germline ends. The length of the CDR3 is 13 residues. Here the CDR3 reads CAIAGTNTYEQYF. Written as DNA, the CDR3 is TGTGCCATCGCCGGGACAAATACCTACGAGCAGTACTTC.

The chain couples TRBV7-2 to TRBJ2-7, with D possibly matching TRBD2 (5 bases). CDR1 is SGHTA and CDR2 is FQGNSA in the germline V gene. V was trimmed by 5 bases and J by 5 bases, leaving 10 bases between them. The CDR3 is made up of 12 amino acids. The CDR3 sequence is CASSARTDEQYF. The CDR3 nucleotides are TGTGCCAGCAGCGCGCGGACTGACGAGCAGTACTTC.

CDR3 in DNA: TGTGCCAGCAGCTCCCGGGTAGCGCCAAGCACAGATACGCAGTATTTT. It is translated as CASSSRVAPSTDTQYF. V gene TRBV11-1 combines with J gene TRBJ2-3, with D possibly being TRBD2 (5 bases). Trimming removed 4 bases from V and 0 bases from J, with 14 bases in between. This CDR3 has 16 amino acids. The germline V gene has CDR1 SGHAT and CDR2 FQDESV (reference sequence).

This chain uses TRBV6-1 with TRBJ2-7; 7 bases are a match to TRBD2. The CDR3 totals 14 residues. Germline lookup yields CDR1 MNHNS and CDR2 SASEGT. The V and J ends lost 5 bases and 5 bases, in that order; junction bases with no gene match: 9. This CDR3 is CASSWGGLGNEQYF. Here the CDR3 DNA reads TGTGCCAGCAGTTGGGGGGGGTTGGGAAACGAGCAGTACTTC.

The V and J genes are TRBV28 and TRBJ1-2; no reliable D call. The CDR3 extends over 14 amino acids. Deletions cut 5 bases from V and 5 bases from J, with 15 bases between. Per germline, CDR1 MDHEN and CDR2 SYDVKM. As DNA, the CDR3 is TGTGCCAGCAGTCCCTCTTATGTTATATATGGCTACACCTTC. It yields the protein CASSPSYVIYGYTF.

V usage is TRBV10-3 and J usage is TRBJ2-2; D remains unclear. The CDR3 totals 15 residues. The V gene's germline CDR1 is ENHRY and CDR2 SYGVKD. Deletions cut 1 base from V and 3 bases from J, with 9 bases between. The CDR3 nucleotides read TGTGCCATCAGTGAGTGGGCTCCTGACACCGGGGAGCTGTTTTTT. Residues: CAISEWAPDTGELFF.